This T cell receptor (beta chain) was retrieved from a study of type 1 regulatory T cells. In the study overall: T-allo10 is a Tr1-enriched, alloantigen-specific CD4 T cell product made in vitro.

Using its own MiXCR run on the reads, TCRdb lists one record per CDR3 protein. Seen here are 55,000 to 65,000 distinct CDR3 sequences, approximately 60% observed once, and the top ten hold approximately 1.8%. Regarding this clonotype: The antigen remains undetermined.

Study findings and constraints: Compared with non-type 1 regulatory T cells, type 1 regulatory T cells showed a more restricted TCR repertoire.

This CDR3 is 12 amino acids long. Losses at the gene ends were 6 bases for V and 3 bases for J; bases not matched to a gene: 4. The germline V gene has CDR1 DFQATT and CDR2 SNEGSKA (reference sequence). The rearrangement joins TRBV20-1 to TRBJ2-7, with 8 nucleotides matching TRBD1. The sequenced material came from cultured non-Tr1 T cells, either the whole culture or a sorted T cell fraction (not recorded which). The source is a human donor in good health. CDR3 sequence: CSADRGGYEQYF. The CDR3 nucleotides are TGCAGTGCAGACAGGGGAGGCTACGAGCAGTACTTC.